The 19 T cell receptor beta chains below all came from one sample that was sequenced in a study of shared clonotypes between healthy human individuals (dated by TCRdb to about 2020). The library was prepared using the immunoSEQ multiplex PCR assay. TCRdb obtained this table from immuneACCESS and retained in-frame rearrangements with V and J assigned. These tables miss some clones; where compared with another copy, unresolved V genes account for less than half of the shortfall, and the remainder is unexplained. Across this sample there are about 2,500,000 clones, with approximately 94% seen only once. Over 0.12% of the sample is taken by the ten largest. Input material: naive CD4+ T cells sorted from blood. The cell subset or site label of this sample denotes: CD45RA+ positively selected. These receptors all stem from a man in his late teens or twenties in good health.

Regarding this clone: The junction differs from germline at one of its ends, possibly a read error. The chain carries TRBV7-7 and TRBJ2-3; 8 nucleotides agree with TRBD1. This CDR3 is built from 18 residues. Germline CDR1 reads SSHAT; CDR2 reads FNYEAQ (reference sequence). CDR3 sequence reads: CASSFTRGPTGGTDTQYF. The CDR3 DNA reads as TGTGCTAGCAGCTTTACCAGGGGGCCCACAGGGGGCACAGATACGCAGTATTTT. Looking up the rest from reference TRBV7-7 and TRBJ2-3 gives the full variable domain: GAGVSQSPRYKVTKRGQDVTLRCDPISSHATLYWYQQALGQGPEFLTYFNYEAQPDKSGLPSDRFSAERPEGSISTLTIQRTEQRDSAMYRCASSFTRGPTGGTDTQYFGPGTRLTVL.

The V and J genes are TRBV5-1 and TRBJ1-3; 8 positions agree with TRBD1. The CDR3 length is 16 residues. CDR1 and CDR2 from the germline V gene are SGHRS and YFSETQ. J was trimmed by 2 bases and V by 0 bases; bases with no gene match: 4. The CDR3 region has the DNA TGCGCCAGCAGCTTGGGAGCGACAGGGGCTGGAAACACCATATATTTT. Its translation: CASSLGATGAGNTIYF.

With respect to this clone: The same CDR3 arises from other DNA sequences in this sample as well. V is TRBV14 and J is TRBJ2-1; D uncertain. Germline values: CDR1 SGHDN, CDR2 FVKESK. The CDR3 covers 11 residues. Trimming removed 4 bases from V and 3 bases from J, with 1 base in between. Written as DNA, the CDR3 is TGTGCCAGCAGCCTCTACAATGAGCAGTTCTTC. It specifies CASSLYNEQFF.

The table lists this clone with a count of one. The V call is TRBV7-2, the J call TRBJ2-7; no clear D. The germline V gene encodes CDR1 SGHTA and CDR2 FQGNSA. The germline V and J ends were trimmed by 5 bases and 0 bases, with 11 bases remaining between them. This CDR3 has 14 amino acids. Here the CDR3 reads CASSTQRSSYEQYF. CDR3 DNA sequence: TGTGCCAGCAGCACGCAAAGGAGCTCCTACGAGCAGTACTTC. The full variable domain, completed using reference TRBV7-2 and TRBJ2-7, is GAGVSQSPSNKVTEKGKDVELRCDPISGHTALYWYRQSLGQGLEFLIYFQGNSAPDKSGLPSDRFSAERTGGSVSTLTIQRTQQEDSAVYLCASSTQRSSYEQYFGPGTRLTVT.

This clone was observed a single time. The rearrangement joins TRBV5-7 to TRBJ2-2; no clear D gene. TRBV5-7 is recorded as an ORF, its role being uncertain. Trimming cost V 3 bases and J 6 bases, with 9 bases left between them. CDR3 length equals 13 residues. Here the CDR3 DNA reads TGTGCCAGCAGCTATTGTGACGCCGGGGAGCTGTTTTTT. Amino acid sequence: CASSYCDAGELFF.

The J gene is TRBJ1-2, the V gene TRBV2; D perhaps matches TRBD1 (5 bases). This CDR3 contains 15 residues. Per germline, CDR1 SNHLY and CDR2 FYNNEI. With 2 bases removed from V and 4 bases from J, the gap between germline ends came to 14 bases. CDR3 residues: CASSERGGDSYGYTF. CDR3 in DNA: TGTGCCAGCAGTGAACGCGGAGGGGACTCCTATGGCTACACCTTC.

The count of this clone is one. The chain has TRBV5-1 and TRBJ2-3, with 7 bases aligning to TRBD1. Germline V gene data show CDR1 as SGHRS and CDR2 as YFSETQ. The ends lost 5 bases at V and 2 bases at J; junction bases unmatched: 5. The CDR3 consists of 14 residues. In nucleotides, the CDR3 is TGCGCCAGCAGTAACAGGGGTCCCACAGATACGCAGTATTTT. This codes for CASSNRGPTDTQYF.

About this clone itself: Other DNA sequences in the same sample also yield this CDR3. The genes are TRBV6-1 and TRBJ1-2; D not certain. Germline values: CDR1 MNHNS, CDR2 SASEGT. CDR3 length equals 13 residues. Trimming removed 0 bases from V and 5 bases from J, with 7 bases in between. The CDR3 loop is CASSEAGPYGYTF. CDR3 DNA: TGTGCCAGCAGTGAAGCAGGGCCATATGGCTACACCTTC.

The chain links TRBV4-2 to TRBJ2-5; D is possibly TRBD1 or TRBD2 (7 bases each). Germline V gene data show CDR1 as LGHNA and CDR2 as YNFKEQ. The CDR3 is made up of 18 amino acids. Trimming left V 0 bases short and J 1 base short, with 18 bases between. In DNA form, the CDR3 reads TGTGCCAGCAGCCAAGACCGGGGGGCAGGGGGAATCCAAGAGACCCAGTACTTC. Translating it yields CASSQDRGAGGIQETQYF.

V usage is TRBV10-3 and J usage is TRBJ1-2; no clear D. The germline CDR1 and CDR2 sequences are ENHRY and SYGVKD. V shed 2 bases and J shed 8 bases, with 9 bases lying between them. The CDR3 is 12 amino acids. The CDR3 DNA is TGTGCCATCAGTGAGACGAGGGCCGGCTACACCTTC. Translation gives CAISETRAGYTF.

V and J are TRBV19 and TRBJ1-6; 7 bases are a match to TRBD1. J was trimmed by 7 bases and V by 3 bases; bases with no gene match: 6. Germline CDR1 reads LNHDA; CDR2 reads SQIVND (reference sequence). This CDR3 is built from 15 residues. The CDR3 is CASSIDRAGNSPLHF. CDR3 in DNA: TGTGCCAGTAGTATCGACAGGGCAGGAAATTCACCCCTCCACTTT. The whole variable domain, filled in from reference TRBV19 and TRBJ1-6, reads DGGITQSPKYLFRKEGQNVTLSCEQNLNHDAMYWYRQDPGQGLRLIYYSQIVNDFQKGDIAEGYSVSREKKESFPLTVTSAQKNPTAFYLCASSIDRAGNSPLHFGNGTRLTVT.

In its sample, this clone was seen a few times. The V call is TRBV10-3, the J call TRBJ2-3; D gene unclear. The CDR3 runs to 13 residues. Trimming removed 5 bases from V and 1 base from J, with 7 bases in between. CDR1 and CDR2 (germline): ENHRY, SYGVKD. The CDR3 region is CAISFIGTDTQYF. CDR3 coding DNA: TGTGCCATCAGTTTTATCGGCACAGATACGCAGTATTTT.

The gene calls are TRBV7-2 and TRBJ2-1, with D possibly being TRBD2 (6 bases). CDR3 size: 14 residues. Trimming stripped 8 bases from V and 6 bases from J, with 17 bases between. Germline CDR1 SGHTA, CDR2 FQGNSA. CDR3 bases: TGTGCCAGCTCTGCGGGGCTATCAGGCAATGAGCAGTTCTTC. It yields the protein CASSAGLSGNEQFF.

This chain uses TRBV7-9 with TRBJ1-3; no clear D gene. This CDR3 has 16 residues. In germline, CDR1 is SEHNR, CDR2 FQNEAQ (reference sequence). V was cut by 6 bases and J by 1 base, with 16 bases left in between. The CDR3: CASSPYVSISGNTIYF. DNA of the CDR3: TGTGCCAGCAGTCCTTACGTCTCAATTTCTGGAAACACCATATATTTT.

The chain links TRBV19 to TRBJ1-1; TRBD1 matches at 9 bases. CDR1 and CDR2 (germline): LNHDA, SQIVND (reference sequence). With V trimmed by 7 bases and J by 0 bases, 12 bases remained unmatched. The CDR3 spans 17 residues. The CDR3 loop reads CASINSHRGPVNTEAFF. In nucleotides, the CDR3 is TGTGCCAGTATAAATTCACACAGGGGGCCGGTGAACACTGAAGCTTTCTTT.

A word on this clone: The sample holds other DNA sequences that translate to the same CDR3. This sequence joins TRBV18 and TRBJ2-2, with D perhaps matching TRBD2 (6 bases). V was pared by 3 bases and J by 1 base, with 12 bases between. CDR3 length: 16 residues. CDR1 KGHSH and CDR2 LQKENI come from the germline V gene. DNA for the CDR3: TGTGCCAGCTCACCTAAGACGGGGGTGAACACCGGGGAGCTGTTTTTT. It translates to CASSPKTGVNTGELFF.

The chain carries TRBV19 and TRBJ1-6, with D maybe TRBD1 (6 bases). Looked up from germline, CDR1 is LNHDA and CDR2 is SQIVND (reference sequence). CDR3 length: 15 residues. Trimming took off 6 bases at V and 0 bases at J, with 9 bases between the two ends. CDR3 DNA: TGTGCCAGTAGAGACAGGAGCTCCTATAATTCACCCCTCCACTTT. It codes for CASRDRSSYNSPLHF.

The chain is built from TRBV11-2 and TRBJ2-4, with a possible D match to TRBD2 (6 bases). Germline V lookup: CDR1 SGHAT, CDR2 FQNNGV. CDR3 length: 17 amino acids. Between the trimmed V and J ends, which lost 1 base and 6 bases, there was a span of 19 bases. The CDR3 DNA reads TGTGCCAGCAGCTTAGGGGGGGTTACAGGAGGGCGAAACATTCAGTACTTC. This gives the protein CASSLGGVTGGRNIQYF.

This clone was seen a single time. Other DNA sequences from this sample encode an identical CDR3 as well. The chain employs TRBV18 and TRBJ2-2, with 7 bases matching TRBD1. Germline CDR1 and CDR2: KGHSH and LQKENI. Trimming at V came to 3 bases and at J to 3 bases, leaving 1 base not matched to a gene. This CDR3 contains 14 residues. The CDR3 loop reads CASSPQGDTGELFF. DNA of the CDR3: TGTGCCAGCTCACCGCAGGGGGACACCGGGGAGCTGTTTTTT.